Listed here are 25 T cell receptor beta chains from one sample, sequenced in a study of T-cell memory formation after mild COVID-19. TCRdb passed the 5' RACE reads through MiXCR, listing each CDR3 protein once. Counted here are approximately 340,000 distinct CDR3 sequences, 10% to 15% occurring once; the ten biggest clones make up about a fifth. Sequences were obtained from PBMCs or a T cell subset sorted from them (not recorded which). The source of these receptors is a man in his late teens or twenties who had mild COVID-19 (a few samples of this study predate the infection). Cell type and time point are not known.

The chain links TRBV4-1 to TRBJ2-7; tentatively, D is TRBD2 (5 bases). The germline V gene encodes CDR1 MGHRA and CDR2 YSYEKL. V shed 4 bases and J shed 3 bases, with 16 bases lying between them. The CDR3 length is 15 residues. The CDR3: CASSLQEVAYYEQYF. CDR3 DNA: TGCGCCAGCAGCCTCCAGGAGGTAGCGTACTACGAGCAGTACTTC.

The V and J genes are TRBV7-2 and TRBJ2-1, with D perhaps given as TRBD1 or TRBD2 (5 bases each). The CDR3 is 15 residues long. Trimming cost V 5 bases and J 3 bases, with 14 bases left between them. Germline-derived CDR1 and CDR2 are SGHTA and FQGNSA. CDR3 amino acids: CASSAVGGFYNEQFF. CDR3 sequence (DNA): TGTGCCAGCAGCGCAGTTGGGGGATTCTACAATGAGCAGTTCTTC.

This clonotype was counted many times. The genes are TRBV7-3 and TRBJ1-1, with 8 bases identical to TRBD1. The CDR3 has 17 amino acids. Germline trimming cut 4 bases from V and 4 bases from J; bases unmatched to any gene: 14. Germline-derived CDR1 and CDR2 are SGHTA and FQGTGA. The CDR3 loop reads CASSSAPYRGRGTEAFF. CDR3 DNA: TGTGCCAGCAGCTCTGCACCTTACAGGGGGAGAGGCACTGAAGCTTTCTTT.

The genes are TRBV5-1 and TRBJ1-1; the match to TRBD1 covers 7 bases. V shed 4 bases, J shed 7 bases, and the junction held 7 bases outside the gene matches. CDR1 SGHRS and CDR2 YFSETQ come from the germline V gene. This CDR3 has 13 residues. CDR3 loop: CASSAGQSFEAFF. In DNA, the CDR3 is TGCGCCAGCAGCGCGGGACAGTCGTTTGAAGCTTTCTTT.

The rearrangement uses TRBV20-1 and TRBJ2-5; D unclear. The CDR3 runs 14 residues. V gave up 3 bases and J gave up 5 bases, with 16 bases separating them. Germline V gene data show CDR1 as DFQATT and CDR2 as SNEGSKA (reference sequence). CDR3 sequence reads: CSARVFDHLETQYF. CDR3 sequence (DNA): TGCAGTGCTAGGGTATTTGACCACCTGGAGACCCAGTACTTC.

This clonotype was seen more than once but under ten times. The CDR3 reads CASMRRLDTEAFF. CDR3 sequence (DNA): TGTGCCAGCATGAGGCGTTTGGACACTGAAGCTTTCTTT. The chain carries TRBV2 and TRBJ1-1; D call uncertain. The CDR3 is 13 residues long. V lost 7 bases to trimming and J lost 3 bases, with 12 bases between them. In germline, CDR1 is SNHLY, CDR2 FYNNEI.

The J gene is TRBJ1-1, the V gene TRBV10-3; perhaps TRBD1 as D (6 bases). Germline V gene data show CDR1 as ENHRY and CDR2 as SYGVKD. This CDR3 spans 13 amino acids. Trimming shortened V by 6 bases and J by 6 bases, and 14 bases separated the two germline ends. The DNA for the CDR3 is TGTGCCATCAGCGCACAGGGAAGCGCTGAAGCTTTCTTT. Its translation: CAISAQGSAEAFF.

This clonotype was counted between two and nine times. The CDR3 DNA is TGCAGCGTTGAAAGGATTCGGGATGAGCAGTTCTTC. Its protein is CSVERIRDEQFF. This chain connects TRBV29-1 to TRBJ2-1; D not certain. The CDR3 has 12 amino acids. Germline loops: CDR1 SQVTM, CDR2 ANQGSEA. Trimming shortened V by 2 bases and J by 8 bases, and 10 bases separated the two germline ends.

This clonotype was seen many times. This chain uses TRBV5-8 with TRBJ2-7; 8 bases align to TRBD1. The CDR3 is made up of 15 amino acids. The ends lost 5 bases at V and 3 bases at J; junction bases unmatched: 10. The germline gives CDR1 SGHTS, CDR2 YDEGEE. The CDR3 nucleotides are TGTGCCAGCAGTCTTGACAGGGGTCTTATCTACGAGCAGTACTTC. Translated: CASSLDRGLIYEQYF.

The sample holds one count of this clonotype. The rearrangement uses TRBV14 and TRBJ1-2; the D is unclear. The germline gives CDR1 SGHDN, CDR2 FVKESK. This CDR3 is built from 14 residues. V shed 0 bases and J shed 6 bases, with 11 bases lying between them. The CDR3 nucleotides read TGTGCCAGCAGCCAAGACGCCGCCCTGGATGGCTACACCTTC. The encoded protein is CASSQDAALDGYTF.

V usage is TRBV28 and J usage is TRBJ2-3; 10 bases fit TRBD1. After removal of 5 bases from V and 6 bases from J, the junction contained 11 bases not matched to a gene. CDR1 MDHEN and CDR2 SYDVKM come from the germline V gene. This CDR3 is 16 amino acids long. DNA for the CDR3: TGTGCCAGCAGTCCGCACGGGACAGGGGATTCGGATACGCAGTATTTT. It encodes CASSPHGTGDSDTQYF.

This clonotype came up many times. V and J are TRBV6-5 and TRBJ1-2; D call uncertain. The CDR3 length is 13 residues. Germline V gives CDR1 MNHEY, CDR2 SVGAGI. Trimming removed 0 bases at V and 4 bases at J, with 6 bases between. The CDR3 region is CASSYSIGYGYTF. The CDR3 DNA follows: TGTGCCAGCAGTTACTCTATCGGCTATGGCTACACCTTC.

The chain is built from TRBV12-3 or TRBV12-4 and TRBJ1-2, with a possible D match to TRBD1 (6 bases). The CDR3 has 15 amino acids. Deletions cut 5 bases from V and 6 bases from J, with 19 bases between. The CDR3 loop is CASSIGLQGSNGYTF. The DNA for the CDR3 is TGTGCCAGCAGTATTGGCCTACAGGGTTCGAATGGCTACACCTTC.

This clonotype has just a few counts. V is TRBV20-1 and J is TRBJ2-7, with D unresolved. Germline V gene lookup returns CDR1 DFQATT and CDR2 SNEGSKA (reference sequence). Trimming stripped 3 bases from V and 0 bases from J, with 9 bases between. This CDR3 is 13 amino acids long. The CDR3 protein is CSASLGTSYEQYV. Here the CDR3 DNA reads TGCAGTGCTAGCCTGGGCACCTCCTACGAGCAGTACGTC.

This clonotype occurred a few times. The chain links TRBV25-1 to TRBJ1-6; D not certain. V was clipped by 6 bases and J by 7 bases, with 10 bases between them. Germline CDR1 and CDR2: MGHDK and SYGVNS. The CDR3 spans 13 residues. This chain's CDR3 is CASRLRENSPLHF. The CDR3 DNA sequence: TGTGCCAGCAGATTAAGGGAAAATTCACCCCTCCACTTT.

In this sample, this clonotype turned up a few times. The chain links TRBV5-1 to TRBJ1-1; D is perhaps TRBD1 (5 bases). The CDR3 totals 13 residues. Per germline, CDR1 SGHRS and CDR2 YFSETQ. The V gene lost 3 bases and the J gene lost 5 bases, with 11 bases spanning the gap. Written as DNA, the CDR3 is TGCGCCAGCAGCTCCCGGGGGGGGACTGAAGCTTTCTTT. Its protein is CASSSRGGTEAFF.

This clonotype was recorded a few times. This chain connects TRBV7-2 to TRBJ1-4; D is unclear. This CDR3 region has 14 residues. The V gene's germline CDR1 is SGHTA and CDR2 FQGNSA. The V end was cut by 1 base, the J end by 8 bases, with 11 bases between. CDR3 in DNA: TGTGCCAGCAGCTTAGAACGGACGGGGGAAAAACTGTTTTTT. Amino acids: CASSLERTGEKLFF.

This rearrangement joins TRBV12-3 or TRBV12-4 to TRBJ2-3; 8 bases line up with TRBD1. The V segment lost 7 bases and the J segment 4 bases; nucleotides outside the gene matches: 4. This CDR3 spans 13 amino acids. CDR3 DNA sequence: TGTGCCAGCATACAGGGGGGTGCAGATACGCAGTATTTT. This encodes CASIQGGADTQYF.

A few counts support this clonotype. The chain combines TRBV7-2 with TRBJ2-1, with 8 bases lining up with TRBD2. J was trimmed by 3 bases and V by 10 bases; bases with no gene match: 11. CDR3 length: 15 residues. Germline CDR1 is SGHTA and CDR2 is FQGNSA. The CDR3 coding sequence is TGTGCCACCGGACGACGCAGCGGGGGCTACAATGAGCAGTTCTTC. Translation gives CATGRRSGGYNEQFF.

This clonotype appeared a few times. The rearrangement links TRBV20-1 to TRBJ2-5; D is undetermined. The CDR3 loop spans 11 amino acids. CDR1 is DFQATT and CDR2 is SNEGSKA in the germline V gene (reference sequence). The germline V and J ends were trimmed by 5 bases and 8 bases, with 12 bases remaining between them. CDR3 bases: TGCAGTGCTCCACTCTTGGAAACCCAGTACTTC. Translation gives CSAPLLETQYF.

In nucleotides, the CDR3 is TGTGCCAGCAGTGAAGTTGGTTCACCCCTCCACTTT. Amino acid sequence: CASSEVGSPLHF. The rearrangement uses TRBV25-1 and TRBJ1-6; D gene uncertain. The CDR3 has 12 amino acids. With 2 bases removed from V and 9 bases from J, the gap between germline ends came to 5 bases. Germline V gene lookup returns CDR1 MGHDK and CDR2 SYGVNS. The variable domain in full, completed from reference TRBV25-1 and TRBJ1-6, reads EADIYQTPRYLVIGTGKKITLECSQTMGHDKMYWYQQDPGMELHLIHYSYGVNSTEKGDLSSESTVSRIRTEHFPLTLESARPSHTSQYLCASSEVGSPLHFGNGTRLTVT.

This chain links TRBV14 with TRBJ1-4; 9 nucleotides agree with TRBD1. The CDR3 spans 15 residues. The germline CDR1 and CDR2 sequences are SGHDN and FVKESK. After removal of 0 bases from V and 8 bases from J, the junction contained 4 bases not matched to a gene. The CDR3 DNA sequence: TGTGCCAGCAGCCAAGAAAACAGGGGGCGCGAAAAACTGTTTTTT. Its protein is CASSQENRGREKLFF.

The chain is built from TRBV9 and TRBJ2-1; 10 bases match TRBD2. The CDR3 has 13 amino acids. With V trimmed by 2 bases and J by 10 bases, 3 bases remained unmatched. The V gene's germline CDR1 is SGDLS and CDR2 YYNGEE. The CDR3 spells CASSVIAGGEQFF. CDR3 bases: TGTGCCAGCAGCGTCATAGCGGGAGGAGAGCAGTTCTTC.

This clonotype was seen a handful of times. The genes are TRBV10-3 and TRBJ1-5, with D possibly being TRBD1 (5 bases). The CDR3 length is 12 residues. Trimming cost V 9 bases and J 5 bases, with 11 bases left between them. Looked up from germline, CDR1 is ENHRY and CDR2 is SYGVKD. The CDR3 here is CAIRDGDQPQHF. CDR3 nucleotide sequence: TGTGCCATTCGGGACGGGGATCAGCCCCAGCATTTT.

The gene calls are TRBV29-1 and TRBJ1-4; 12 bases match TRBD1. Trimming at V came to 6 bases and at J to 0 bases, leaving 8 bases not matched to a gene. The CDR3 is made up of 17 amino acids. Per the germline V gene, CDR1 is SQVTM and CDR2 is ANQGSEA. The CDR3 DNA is TGCAGCGTCCTGGGACAGGGGGCCCCTGCAACTAATGAAAAACTGTTTTTT. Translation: CSVLGQGAPATNEKLFF.